A single sample gave rise to the 11 T cell receptor beta chains below, sequenced in a study of shared clonotypes between healthy human individuals. Here immunoSEQ multiplex PCR was the method, and the copy in TCRdb shows in-frame clones only, minus some. The repertoire holds approximately 2.5 million clones, with around nine tenths as singletons. The sample comprised naive CD4+ T cells sorted from blood. The sample's subset: CD45RA+ positively selected. Receptors originate from a man aged 18 to 29 in good health.

The chain is built from TRBV6-1 and TRBJ1-2, with a weak D call TRBD1 (5 bases). The V and J ends lost 4 bases and 7 bases respectively, with 16 bases between them. This CDR3 contains 14 residues. The germline gives CDR1 MNHNS, CDR2 SASEGT. The chain's CDR3 is CASSAGGPLGGYTF. In nucleotides, the CDR3 is TGTGCCAGCAGTGCCGGGGGACCTTTGGGTGGCTACACCTTC.

This clone showed up just once. This chain connects TRBV30 to TRBJ2-1, with 10 positions matching TRBD2. The CDR3 has 16 residues. CDR1 GTSNPN and CDR2 SVGIG come from the germline V gene (reference sequence). Trimming removed 5 bases from V and 7 bases from J; junction bases left unmatched: 14. CDR3 region: CAWAPLLSGRANEQFF. Here the CDR3 DNA reads TGTGCCTGGGCTCCACTTCTCAGCGGGAGGGCGAATGAGCAGTTCTTC.

V usage is TRBV29-1 and J usage is TRBJ1-1; D is unclear. The CDR3 runs 10 residues. Between the trimmed V and J ends, which lost 3 bases and 7 bases, there was a span of 6 bases. Looked up from germline, CDR1 is SQVTM and CDR2 is ANQGSEA. CDR3 sequence reads: CSVEWVEAFF. The CDR3 DNA is TGCAGCGTTGAGTGGGTTGAAGCTTTCTTT.

In this sample, this clone turned up once. The chain carries TRBV21-1 and TRBJ2-6. TRBV21-1 is deemed a pseudogene. This CDR3 region has 18 residues. CDR3 in amino acids: CASSPEKGFNSGANVLTF. The CDR3 DNA reads TGTGCCAGCAGCCCTGAAAAGGGATTCAACTCTGGGGCCAACGTCCTGACTTTC.

The chain has TRBV19 and TRBJ2-7; no reliable D call. Trimming pared 6 bases from V and 3 bases from J, leaving 18 bases between. The CDR3 sequence is 15 residues long. The germline CDR1 and CDR2 sequences are LNHDA and SQIVND (reference sequence). For the CDR3, the DNA is TGTGCCAGTAGAGTGGCCCCAGAGGAACACTACGAGCAGTACTTC. Amino acid sequence: CASRVAPEEHYEQYF.

This clone was observed a few times. The V gene is TRBV7-2, the J gene TRBJ1-5; D call uncertain. The length of the CDR3 is 14 residues. Germline CDR1 and CDR2: SGHTA and FQGNSA. Trimming cost V 4 bases and J 4 bases, with 11 bases left between them. CDR3 nucleotides: TGTGCCAGCAGCTCGCCCGGCGGGAATCAGCCCCAGCATTTT. It specifies CASSSPGGNQPQHF.

CDR3 residues: CASWPGGNHNSPLHF. Here the CDR3 DNA reads TGTGCCAGCTGGCCAGGGGGGAATCACAATTCACCCCTCCACTTT. The genes are TRBV5-4 and TRBJ1-6, with 7 bases matching TRBD1. From germline, CDR1 is SGHNT and CDR2 YYREEE (reference sequence). J lost 7 bases, V lost 7 bases, and 11 bases had no gene match. CDR3 length: 15 amino acids.

This chain uses TRBV5-4 with TRBJ2-2, with no clear D. The CDR3 runs to 14 residues. The germline V gene has CDR1 SGHNT and CDR2 YYREEE (reference sequence). The germline V and J ends were trimmed by 0 bases and 3 bases, with 6 bases remaining between them. The CDR3 region has the DNA TGTGCCAGCAGCTTGGACAGCTACACCGGGGAGCTGTTTTTT. Its protein is CASSLDSYTGELFF.

The chain is built from TRBV27 and TRBJ2-7, with a possible D match to TRBD2 (5 bases). Trimming left V 6 bases short and J 6 bases short, with 12 bases between. The CDR3 contains 12 residues. Germline V gene sequence: CDR1 MNHEY, CDR2 SMNVEV (reference sequence). CDR3 coding DNA: TGTGCCAGCAGCGCGAGGGCCAGCGAGCAGTACTTC. Its translation: CASSARASEQYF.

J is TRBJ2-5 and V is TRBV19; tentative D call: TRBD2 (6 bases). Trimming took 0 bases from V and 9 from J, leaving 17 bases between them. The CDR3 length is 15 residues. CDR1 and CDR2 (germline): LNHDA, SQIVND (reference sequence). The CDR3 region is CASSIESGTPGAQYF. For the CDR3, the DNA is TGTGCCAGTAGTATAGAGTCCGGGACTCCTGGGGCCCAGTACTTC.

The rearrangement joins TRBV27 to TRBJ1-5, with D possibly being TRBD1 (5 bases). Trimming cost V 2 bases and J 3 bases, with 11 bases left between them. The length of the CDR3 is 15 residues. Germline CDR1 MNHEY, CDR2 SMNVEV (reference sequence). The CDR3 nucleotides are TGTGCCAGCAGTTTAGGACAAGGGAACAATCAGCCCCAGCATTTT. The encoded protein is CASSLGQGNNQPQHF.